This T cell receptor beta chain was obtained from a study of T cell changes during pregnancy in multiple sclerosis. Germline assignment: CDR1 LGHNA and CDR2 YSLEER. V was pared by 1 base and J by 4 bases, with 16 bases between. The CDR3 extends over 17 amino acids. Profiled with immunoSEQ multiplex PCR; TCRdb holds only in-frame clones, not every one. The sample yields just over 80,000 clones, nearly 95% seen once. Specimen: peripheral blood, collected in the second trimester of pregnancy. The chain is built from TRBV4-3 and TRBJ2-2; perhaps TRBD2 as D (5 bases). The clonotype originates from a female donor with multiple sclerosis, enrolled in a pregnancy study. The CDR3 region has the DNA TGCGCCAGCAGCCAAGGATCCCAGGCGGGCTTCACCGGGGAGCTGTTTTTT. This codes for CASSQGSQAGFTGELFF.